Included here is one T cell receptor (beta chain) sequence, with context. This entry belongs to a study of T cells in localized non-small cell lung cancer. The assay was immunoSEQ multiplex PCR, and TCRdb's table has in-frame clones only and misses some. Of about 25,000 clones in the sample, roughly 90% were seen once. The trim removed 5 bases at V and 6 bases at J, leaving 3 bases unmatched. Germline CDR1 is ENHRY and CDR2 is SYGVKD. The CDR3 loop spans 13 amino acids. The receptor comes from a man between 35 and 75 years old with stage III squamous cell lung carcinoma. V usage is TRBV10-3 and J usage is TRBJ2-2; 7 bases fit TRBD2. The sequences come from peripheral blood, collected before any cancer treatment. In nucleotides, the CDR3 is TGTGCCATCAGTCAGACTAGCCCCGGGGAGCTGTTTTTT. Translated: CAISQTSPGELFF.